This TCR beta chain came from a study of STAT5B mutations in CD4+ large granular lymphocyte leukemia. Study-level findings and limits: Patient CD4-sorted repertoires stayed more clonal than healthy ones after leukemic-clone removal.

The table came from immunoSEQ multiplex PCR; TCRdb's copy has only in-frame clones and leaves some out. The sample holds 35,000 to 45,000 clones, 80% to 90% seen once. The CDR3 is 13 residues long. From germline, CDR1 is SGHNT and CDR2 YYREEE (reference sequence). Trimming cost V 5 bases and J 0 bases, with 8 bases left between them. This clone was detected only a few times. Its specificity is not known. This TCR was sampled from a human donor in good health. The rearrangement joins TRBV5-4 to TRBJ1-2; D is uncertain. The sample comprised CD4+ T cells from blood buffy coats. The CDR3 nucleotides read TGTGCCAGCAGTCCCGAAGCTAACTATGGCTACACCTTC. Translation: CASSPEANYGYTF.